The clone carrying this T cell receptor beta chain has only one observation. What it recognizes is unknown. This entry belongs to a study of PD-1 blockade in classical Hodgkin lymphoma. The junction had 3 bases not matched to a gene; V was cut back by 5 bases and J by 4 bases. The CDR3 sequence is 13 residues long. Germline assignment: CDR1 LNHDA and CDR2 SQIVND (reference sequence). Findings and limits, study-wide: It was reported that newly diagnosed patients had less baseline TCR diversity than healthy donors.

The data were produced by immunoSEQ multiplex PCR, yet TCRdb's version contains in-frame clones alone and is incomplete. The sample records about 90,000 clones, 90% being singletons. Documented time point: cycle 4 day 1 (C4D1), after 6 weeks of nivolumab. All patients relapsed after autologous stem cell transplantation, and brentuximab vedotin exposure varied. The TCR sequence derives from a human donor with classical Hodgkin lymphoma. The chain links TRBV19 to TRBJ2-5, with 8 bases aligning to TRBD1. The specimen was peripheral blood mononuclear cells (PBMCs), collected before the fourth cycle of nivolumab. CDR3 nucleotide sequence: TGTGCCAGTAGTGGGGGGACAGGAGAGACCCAGTACTTC. It is translated as CASSGGTGETQYF.